These T cell receptor beta chains were read from a single sample in a study of blood T cell repertoires in COVID-19. TCRdb keeps only in-frame clones here, not all; method: immunoSEQ multiplex PCR. The sample gives approximately 240,000 clones, 88% of which show up once; approximately 2.2% is in the top ten. Specimen: peripheral blood. All receptors derive from a woman aged 40 to 50 who had recovered from COVID-19. The CDR3 runs from the conserved cysteine through the conserved F or W. The order of the fields is V gene, CDR3 length, clone size, J gene, D gene, CDR3 DNA, CDR3 protein. The D gene is left open where the match is weak. A row's size may be missing; if present it is once, few, many or a size class.

TRBV12-3/TRBV12-4	13	.	TRBJ2-7	TRBD2	TGTGCCAGCAGCCCAATAGCGGGAGTCGAGCAGTACTTC	CASSPIAGVEQYF
TRBV11-2	15	.	TRBJ1-6	TRBD1	TGTGCCAGCAGCCCCCAGGGGGCGGTAAATTCACCCCTCCACTTT	CASSPQGAVNSPLHF
TRBV19	13	.	TRBJ1-2	.	TGTGCCAGTACCAGGGAGGGGCGAAATGGCTACACCTTC	CASTREGRNGYTF
TRBV19	18	.	TRBJ1-3	.	TGTGCCAGTAGCCTTACCCTTCTTTCACAGGGCTCTGGAAACACCATATATTTT	CASSLTLLSQGSGNTIYF
TRBV7-3	17	.	TRBJ2-1	TRBD1	TGTGCCAGCAGCTCTCAACAGGGGCCGAGCTCCTACAATGAGCAGTTCTTC	CASSSQQGPSSYNEQFF
TRBV18	13	.	TRBJ2-5	.	TGTGCCAGCTCACGGGACTTAGACGAGACCCAGTACTTC	CASSRDLDETQYF
TRBV7-2	17	.	TRBJ2-7	TRBD2	TGTGCCAGCAGCTTAGGGGGACTAGCGGGGGTCCCCTACGAGCAGTACTTC	CASSLGGLAGVPYEQYF
TRBV19	19	.	TRBJ2-1	TRBD2	TGTGCCAGTAGTATGAAGAGGACTAGCGGTAAGAGCTCCTACAATGAGCAGTTCTTC	CASSMKRTSGKSSYNEQFF
TRBV29-1	14	.	TRBJ2-3	TRBD2	TGCAGCGTTGATCTAGCGGGACTCGCAGATACGCAGTATTTT	CSVDLAGLADTQYF
TRBV24-1	15	.	TRBJ2-1	.	TGTGCCACCAGTGATTTGGGGAGATTGGGAGGAAGACAGTTCTTC	CATSDLGRLGGRQFF
TRBV6-2/TRBV6-3	16	few	TRBJ2-1	.	TGTGCCAGCAGCAAGGGGGACTATCCTTTCCGCAATGAGCAGTTCTTC	CASSKGDYPFRNEQFF
TRBV7-2	15	.	TRBJ2-3	TRBD2	TGTGCCAGCAGCCCCACTAGCGGGAGGACAGATACGCAGTATTTT	CASSPTSGRTDTQYF
TRBV7-6	17	.	TRBJ1-5	TRBD1	TGTGCCAGCAGCCCAGTACCGGGACAGGGGGCGGGTCAGCCCCAGCATTTT	CASSPVPGQGAGQPQHF
TRBV6-5	13	.	TRBJ1-2	.	TGTGCCCTCGCGGCGGGGTCCTACTATGGCTACACCTTC	CALAAGSYYGYTF
TRBV7-8	14	few	TRBJ2-7	TRBD2	TGTGCCAGCAGCTTAGTAGCGGGCTCTTTCGAGCAGTACTTC	CASSLVAGSFEQYF
TRBV27	14	.	TRBJ2-5	.	TGTGCCAGCAGTTTAGTGGGTTACGGGGAGACCCAGTACTTC	CASSLVGYGETQYF
TRBV30	14	.	TRBJ2-7	TRBD1	TGTGCCTGGAACCGACAGGGGCGTACGCACGAGCAGTACTTC	CAWNRQGRTHEQYF
TRBV10-3	14	.	TRBJ2-1	TRBD2	TGTGCCATCAGTGGACTAGCGGGGAACAATGAGCAGTTCTTC	CAISGLAGNNEQFF
TRBV12-3/TRBV12-4	12	.	TRBJ2-1	.	TGTGCCAGCAGCGAGGACAGCCCCGAGCAGTTCTTC	CASSEDSPEQFF
TRBV19	16	.	TRBJ1-4	TRBD1	TGTGCCAGTAGTCCATGGGACAGCTCTCGAGGAAGAAAACTGTTTTTT	CASSPWDSSRGRKLFF
TRBV5-1	13	few	TRBJ2-5	.	TGCGCCAGCAGCATTACAGGGCAAGAGACCCAGTACTTC	CASSITGQETQYF
TRBV7-3	14	few	TRBJ2-3	TRBD2	TGTGCCAGCAGCTTAACCGGGAGGGGTGATACGCAGTATTTT	CASSLTGRGDTQYF
TRBV6-4	13	.	TRBJ1-2	.	TGTGCCAGCAGTCTTGGCCCTAACTATGGCTACACCTTC	CASSLGPNYGYTF
TRBV7-3	15	.	TRBJ2-3	TRBD2	TGTGCCAGCAGCTCGGGTAGCGGGTTGGCAGATACGCAGTATTTT	CASSSGSGLADTQYF
TRBV12-5	17	.	TRBJ1-1	.	TGTGCTAGTGGTTTGGGGACAAAGGATGAAATGAACACTGAAGCTTTCTTT	CASGLGTKDEMNTEAFF
TRBV7-2	14	.	TRBJ1-2	TRBD1	TGTGCCAGCAGCACCCGACAGGGCTCCTATGGCTACACCTTC	CASSTRQGSYGYTF
TRBV7-9	19	.	TRBJ2-5	.	TGTGCCAGCAGCTTTTTCATAGAGGAAGGGGCCCTTATCCAAGAGACCCAGTACTTC	CASSFFIEEGALIQETQYF
TRBV2	14	.	TRBJ2-5	.	TGTGCCAGCACCCTCCAAGGGAGGAAAGAGACCCAGTACTTC	CASTLQGRKETQYF
TRBV18	14	.	TRBJ2-5	.	TGTGCCAGCTCACCAGGAGGGGGCCGAGAGACCCAGTACTTC	CASSPGGGRETQYF
TRBV6-2/TRBV6-3	16	many	TRBJ1-2	TRBD1	TGTGCCAGCAGTTCGCCACCGGACAGGGGGCTTAATGGCTACACCTTC	CASSSPPDRGLNGYTF
TRBV9	15	.	TRBJ2-1	TRBD2	TGTGCCAGCAGCGTAGGCACTAGCGGGGGGAATGAGCAGTTCTTC	CASSVGTSGGNEQFF
TRBV6-5	14	once	TRBJ1-5	.	TGTGCCAGCAGCCCCGGACAGCTCCAGAGGCCCCAGCATTTT	CASSPGQLQRPQHF
TRBV2	17	.	TRBJ2-6	.	TGTGCCAGCACGTCAGGGGCCGCCAGCTCTGGGGCCAACGTCCTGACTTTC	CASTSGAASSGANVLTF
TRBV10-3	11	once	TRBJ2-3	.	TGTGCCACCGGAGGCCCAGATACGCAGTATTTT	CATGGPDTQYF
TRBV7-3	16	.	TRBJ2-1	.	TGTGCCAGCAGCTTAATTGCGCCTCACCCCTACAATGAGCAGTTCTTC	CASSLIAPHPYNEQFF
TRBV6-2/TRBV6-3	19	.	TRBJ1-3	.	TGTGCCAGCAGTTACCCCCCGACTCCCCGAAAAGGCTCTGGAAACACCATATATTTT	CASSYPPTPRKGSGNTIYF
TRBV9	18	.	TRBJ1-2	.	TGTGCCAGCAGCGTAGGAGGAGGGCAGCCAGGGCTCGGCTATGGCTACACCTTC	CASSVGGGQPGLGYGYTF
TRBV19	14	.	TRBJ2-1	.	TGTGCCAGTAAACCCGGAGCGGGCTACAATGAGCAGTTCTTC	CASKPGAGYNEQFF
TRBV5-1	14	.	TRBJ2-7	.	TGCGCCAGCAGCTTGGGGTCAGGGCTCGACGAGCAGTACTTC	CASSLGSGLDEQYF
TRBV2	15	.	TRBJ2-3	TRBD2	TGTGCCAGCAGTGAAGACCTAGCGGGAGCAGATACGCAGTATTTT	CASSEDLAGADTQYF
TRBV11-2	15	.	TRBJ2-5	.	TGTGCCAGCAGCTTAGACTCCTCGCCCATCGGGACCCAGTACTTC	CASSLDSSPIGTQYF
TRBV29-1	13	.	TRBJ1-5	.	TGCAGCGCCTCGTACAGTAGCAATCAGCCCCAGCATTTT	CSASYSSNQPQHF